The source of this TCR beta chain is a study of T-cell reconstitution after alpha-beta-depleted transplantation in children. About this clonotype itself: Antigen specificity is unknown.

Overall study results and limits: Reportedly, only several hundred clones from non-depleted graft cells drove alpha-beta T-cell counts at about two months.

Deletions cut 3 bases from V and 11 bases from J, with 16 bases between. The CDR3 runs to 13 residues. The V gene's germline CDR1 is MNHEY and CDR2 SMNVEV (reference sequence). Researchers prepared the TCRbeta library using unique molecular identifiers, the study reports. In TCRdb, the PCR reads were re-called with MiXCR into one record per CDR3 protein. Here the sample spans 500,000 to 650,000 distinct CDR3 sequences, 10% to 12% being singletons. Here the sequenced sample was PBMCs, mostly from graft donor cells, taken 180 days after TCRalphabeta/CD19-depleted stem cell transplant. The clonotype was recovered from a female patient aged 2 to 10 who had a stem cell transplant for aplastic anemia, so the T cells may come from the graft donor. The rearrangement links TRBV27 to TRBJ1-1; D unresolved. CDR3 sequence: CASSLEWRAAAFF. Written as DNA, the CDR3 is TGTGCCAGCAGTTTGGAGTGGAGAGCGGCGGCTTTCTTT.